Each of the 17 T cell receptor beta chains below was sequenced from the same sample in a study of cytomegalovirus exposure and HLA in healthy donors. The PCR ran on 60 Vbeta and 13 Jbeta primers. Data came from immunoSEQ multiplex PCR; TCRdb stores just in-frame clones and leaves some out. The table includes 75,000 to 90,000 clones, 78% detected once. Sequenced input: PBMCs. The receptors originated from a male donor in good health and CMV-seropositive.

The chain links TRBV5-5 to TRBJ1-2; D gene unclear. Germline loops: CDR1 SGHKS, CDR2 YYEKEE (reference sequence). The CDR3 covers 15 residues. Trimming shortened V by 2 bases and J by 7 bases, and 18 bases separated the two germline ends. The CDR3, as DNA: TGTGCCAGCAGCTTTGGCTATTCGGGAACGTCTGGCTACACCTTC. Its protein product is CASSFGYSGTSGYTF.

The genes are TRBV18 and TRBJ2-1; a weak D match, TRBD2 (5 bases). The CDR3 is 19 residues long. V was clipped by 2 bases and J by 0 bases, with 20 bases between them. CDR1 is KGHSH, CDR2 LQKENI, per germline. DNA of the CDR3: TGTGCCAGCTCACCATCGAGGCTGGCGACCCGGGGCTCCTACAATGAGCAGTTCTTC. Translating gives CASSPSRLATRGSYNEQFF.

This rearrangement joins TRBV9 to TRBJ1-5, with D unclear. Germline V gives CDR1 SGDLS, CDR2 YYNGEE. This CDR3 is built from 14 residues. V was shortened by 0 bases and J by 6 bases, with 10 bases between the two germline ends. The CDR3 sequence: CASSVEAESQPQHF. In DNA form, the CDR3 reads TGTGCCAGCAGCGTAGAGGCGGAGTCTCAGCCCCAGCATTTT.

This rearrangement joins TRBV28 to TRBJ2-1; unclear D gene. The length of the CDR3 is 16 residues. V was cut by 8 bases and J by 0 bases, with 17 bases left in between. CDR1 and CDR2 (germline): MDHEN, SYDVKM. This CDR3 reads CASHKIALSSYNEQFF. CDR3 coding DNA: TGTGCCAGCCATAAGATCGCGCTTAGCTCCTACAATGAGCAGTTCTTC.

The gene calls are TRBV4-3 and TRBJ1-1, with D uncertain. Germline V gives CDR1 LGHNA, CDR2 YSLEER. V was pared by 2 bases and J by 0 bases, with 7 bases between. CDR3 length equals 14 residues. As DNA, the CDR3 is TGCGCCAGCAGCCAATGGGGAGTGAACACTGAAGCTTTCTTT. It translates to CASSQWGVNTEAFF.

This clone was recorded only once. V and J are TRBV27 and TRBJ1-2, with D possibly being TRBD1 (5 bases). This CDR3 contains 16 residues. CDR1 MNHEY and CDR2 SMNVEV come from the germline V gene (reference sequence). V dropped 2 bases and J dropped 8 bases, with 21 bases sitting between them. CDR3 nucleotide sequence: TGTGCCAGCAGTTTACTCGCCGGGACTCCCATGGGGGGCTACACCTTC. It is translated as CASSLLAGTPMGGYTF.

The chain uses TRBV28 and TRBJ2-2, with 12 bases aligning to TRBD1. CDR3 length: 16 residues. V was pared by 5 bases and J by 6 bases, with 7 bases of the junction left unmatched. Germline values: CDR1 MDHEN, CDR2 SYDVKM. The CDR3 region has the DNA TGTGCCAGCAGTGGGACAGGGGGCGCTTCCGCCGGGGAGCTGTTTTTT. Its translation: CASSGTGGASAGELFF.

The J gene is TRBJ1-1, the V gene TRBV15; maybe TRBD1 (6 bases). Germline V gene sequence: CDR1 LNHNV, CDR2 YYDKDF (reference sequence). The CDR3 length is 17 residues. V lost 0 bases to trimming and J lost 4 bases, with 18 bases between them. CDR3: CATSRDSGTSFITEAFF. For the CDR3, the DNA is TGTGCCACCAGCAGAGACTCCGGGACATCTTTCATCACTGAAGCTTTCTTT. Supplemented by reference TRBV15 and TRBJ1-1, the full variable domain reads DAMVIQNPRYQVTQFGKPVTLSCSQTLNHNVMYWYQQKSSQAPKLLFHYYDKDFNNEADTPDNFQSRRPNTSFCFLDIRSPGLGDTAMYLCATSRDSGTSFITEAFFGQGTRLTVV.

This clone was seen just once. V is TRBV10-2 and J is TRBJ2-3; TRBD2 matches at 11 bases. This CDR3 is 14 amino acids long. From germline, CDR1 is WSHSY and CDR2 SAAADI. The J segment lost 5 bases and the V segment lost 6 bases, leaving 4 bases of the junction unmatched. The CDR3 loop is CASRLAGGVDTQYF. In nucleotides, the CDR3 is TGCGCCAGCAGGCTAGCGGGAGGTGTAGATACGCAGTATTTT.

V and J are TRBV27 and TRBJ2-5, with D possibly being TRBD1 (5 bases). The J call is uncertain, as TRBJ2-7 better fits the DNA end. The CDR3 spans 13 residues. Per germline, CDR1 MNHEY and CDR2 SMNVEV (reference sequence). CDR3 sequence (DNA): TGTGCCAGCAGTTCAGGGTCTCTCTACGAGCAGTACTTC. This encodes CASSSGSLYEQYF.

This chain's CDR3 is CASSIAPGTANEQFF. CDR3 nucleotides: TGTGCCAGTAGTATAGCCCCAGGGACTGCGAATGAGCAGTTCTTC. The chain couples TRBV19 to TRBJ2-1; tentatively, D is TRBD2 (6 bases). Trimming removed 1 base from V and 7 bases from J, with 14 bases in between. Germline V gene data show CDR1 as LNHDA and CDR2 as SQIVND (reference sequence). This CDR3 comprises 15 residues.

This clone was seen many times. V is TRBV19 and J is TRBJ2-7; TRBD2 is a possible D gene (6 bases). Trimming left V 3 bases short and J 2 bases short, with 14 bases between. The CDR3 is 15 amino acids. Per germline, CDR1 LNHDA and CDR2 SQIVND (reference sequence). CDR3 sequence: CASSISGTEPYEQYF. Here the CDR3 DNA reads TGTGCCAGTAGTATTAGTGGGACTGAACCCTACGAGCAGTACTTC.

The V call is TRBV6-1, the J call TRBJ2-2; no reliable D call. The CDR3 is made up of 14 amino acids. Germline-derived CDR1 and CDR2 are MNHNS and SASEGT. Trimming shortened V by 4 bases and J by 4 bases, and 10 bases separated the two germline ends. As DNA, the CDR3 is TGTGCCAGCAGTGCCGGGTACCGCACCGGGGAGCTGTTTTTT. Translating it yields CASSAGYRTGELFF.

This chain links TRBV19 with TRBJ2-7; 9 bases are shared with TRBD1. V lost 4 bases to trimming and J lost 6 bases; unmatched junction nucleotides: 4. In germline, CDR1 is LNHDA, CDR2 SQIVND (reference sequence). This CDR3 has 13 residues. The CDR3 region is CASSRDRAGEQYF. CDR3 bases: TGTGCCAGTAGTAGGGACAGGGCCGGCGAGCAGTACTTC.

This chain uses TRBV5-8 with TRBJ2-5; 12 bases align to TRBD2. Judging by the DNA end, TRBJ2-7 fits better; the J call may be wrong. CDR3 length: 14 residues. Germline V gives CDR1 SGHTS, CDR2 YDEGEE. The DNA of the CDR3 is TGTGCCAGTAATCTAGCGGGAGGGAGTTACGAGCAGTACTTC. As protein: CASNLAGGSYEQYF.

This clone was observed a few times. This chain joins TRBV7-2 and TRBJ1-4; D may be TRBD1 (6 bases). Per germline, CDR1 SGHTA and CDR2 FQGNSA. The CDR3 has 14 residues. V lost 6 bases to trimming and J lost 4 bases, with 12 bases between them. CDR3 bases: TGTGCCAGCAGTCGGACAGCCATTAATGAAAAACTGTTTTTT. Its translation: CASSRTAINEKLFF.

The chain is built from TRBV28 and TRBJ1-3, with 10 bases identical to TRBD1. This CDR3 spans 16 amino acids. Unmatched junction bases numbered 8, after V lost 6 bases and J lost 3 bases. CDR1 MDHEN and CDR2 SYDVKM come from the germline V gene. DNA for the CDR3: TGTGCCAGCAGGGTGACAGGGGGCGCGGGTGGAAACACCATATATTTT. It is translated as CASRVTGGAGGNTIYF.